Presented here are 27 T cell receptor beta chains from one specimen sequenced in a study of blood T cell repertoires in COVID-19. Clones were sequenced by immunoSEQ multiplex PCR, and TCRdb holds only the in-frame ones, with some missing. This sample has 60,000 to 65,000 clones, with approximately 86% found just once. Sequencing input: peripheral blood. The receptors originated from a man in his forties or fifties with active COVID-19.

The chain links TRBV29-1 to TRBJ1-1; possibly TRBD1 for D (5 bases). The V gene lost 7 bases and the J gene lost 6 bases, with 18 bases spanning the gap. This CDR3 region has 13 residues. The germline V gene has CDR1 SQVTM and CDR2 ANQGSEA. CDR3 bases: TGCAGCGCCACCCAGGGATTTTTCGCTGAAGCTTTCTTT. It is translated as CSATQGFFAEAFF.

The chain carries TRBV5-5 and TRBJ2-1; the match to TRBD2 covers 12 bases. Looked up from germline, CDR1 is SGHKS and CDR2 is YYEKEE (reference sequence). J lost 6 bases, V lost 2 bases, and 6 bases had no gene match. CDR3 length: 16 amino acids. CDR3 bases: TGTGCCAGCAGCTTCGGTCTAGCGGGGGGGATCAATGAGCAGTTCTTC. Its translation: CASSFGLAGGINEQFF.

This clone was counted only a few times. The chain has TRBV7-2 and TRBJ2-1; 7 bases agree with TRBD1. The length of the CDR3 is 13 residues. Unmatched junction bases numbered 6, after V lost 5 bases and J lost 8 bases. Germline CDR1 and CDR2: SGHTA and FQGNSA. CDR3 protein: CASSVSTGYEQFF. CDR3 DNA sequence: TGTGCCAGCAGCGTTTCGACAGGGTATGAGCAGTTCTTC.

J is TRBJ2-7 and V is TRBV5-6; 7 bases align to TRBD2. J lost 2 bases, V lost 7 bases, and 9 bases had no gene match. CDR1 is SGHDT and CDR2 is YYEEEE in the germline V gene. This CDR3 comprises 14 residues. DNA for the CDR3: TGTGCCAGCCGGACCGGGGGGAGGCCCTACGAGCAGTACTTC. It is translated as CASRTGGRPYEQYF. The full variable domain, in which reference TRBV5-6 and TRBJ2-7 provide the parts outside the CDR3, is DAGVTQSPTHLIKTRGQQVTLRCSPKSGHDTVSWYQQALGQGPQFIFQYYEEEERQRGNFPDRFSGHQFPNYSSELNVNALLLGDSALYLCASRTGGRPYEQYFGPGTRLTVT.

The chain has TRBV7-9 and TRBJ1-2; perhaps TRBD1 as D (5 bases). The germline V gene encodes CDR1 SEHNR and CDR2 FQNEAQ (reference sequence). V was pared by 1 base and J by 5 bases, with 11 bases between. CDR3 size: 14 residues. In DNA, the CDR3 is TGTGCCAGCAGCTTAGGAGGTGGGGCTTATGGCTACACCTTC. It specifies CASSLGGGAYGYTF.

This chain links TRBV20-1 with TRBJ1-2; 8 nucleotides line up with TRBD1. Germline CDR1 and CDR2: DFQATT and SNEGSKA (reference sequence). The CDR3 extends over 13 amino acids. J was trimmed by 5 bases and V by 5 bases; bases with no gene match: 7. CDR3 loop: CSAGGQGGYGYTF. The CDR3 nucleotides read TGCAGTGCTGGTGGACAGGGAGGTTATGGCTACACCTTC.

V is TRBV7-2 and J is TRBJ2-3; 9 bases agree with TRBD2. The CDR3 length is 15 residues. The germline gives CDR1 SGHTA, CDR2 FQGNSA. V lost 1 base, J lost 7 bases, and 6 bases stayed unmatched. The CDR3: CASSLVSRGGNTQYF. Written as DNA, the CDR3 is TGTGCCAGCAGCTTAGTCTCGCGGGGGGGAAATACGCAGTATTTT.

V usage is TRBV5-1 and J usage is TRBJ1-5; D not resolved. The CDR3 spans 14 residues. V was clipped by 0 bases and J by 0 bases, with 4 bases between them. Germline values: CDR1 SGHRS, CDR2 YFSETQ. CDR3 nucleotide sequence: TGCGCCAGCAGCTTGGCAGGTAGCAATCAGCCCCAGCATTTT. It codes for CASSLAGSNQPQHF.

The chain carries TRBV2 and TRBJ2-2, with 11 nucleotides matching TRBD2. The CDR3 consists of 15 residues. Germline values: CDR1 SNHLY, CDR2 FYNNEI. The V gene end was trimmed by 8 bases and the J gene end by 5 bases; junction bases not matched to a gene: 7. The CDR3 sequence is CASWLAGGPTGELFF. The CDR3 DNA reads TGTGCCAGCTGGCTAGCGGGGGGCCCGACCGGGGAGCTGTTTTTT.

This chain links TRBV7-9 with TRBJ2-1; perhaps TRBD2 as D (5 bases). Germline CDR1 is SEHNR and CDR2 is FQNEAQ (reference sequence). This CDR3 has 12 residues. Deletions cut 3 bases from V and 8 bases from J, with 8 bases between. The CDR3 nucleotides read TGTGCCAGCAGCTTTTACGGGGATGAGCAGTTCTTC. Translating it yields CASSFYGDEQFF.

The chain couples TRBV4-3 to TRBJ1-2; D may be TRBD1 (6 bases). This CDR3 region has 18 residues. Germline V gene lookup returns CDR1 LGHNA and CDR2 YSLEER. V was clipped by 0 bases and J by 4 bases, with 21 bases between them. CDR3: CASSQDLSEGEFGYGYTF. The CDR3 bases are TGCGCCAGCAGCCAAGACTTAAGTGAGGGGGAATTTGGCTATGGCTACACCTTC.

This clone was seen more than once but under ten times. V gene TRBV10-3 combines with J gene TRBJ2-1; TRBD1 is a possible D gene (6 bases). V lost 3 bases, J lost 6 bases, and 9 bases lay in between. The length of the CDR3 is 13 residues. Germline V lookup: CDR1 ENHRY, CDR2 SYGVKD. CDR3 DNA: TGTGCCATCAGTGAAACAGGGATCAATGAGCAGTTCTTC. Amino acids: CAISETGINEQFF.

J is TRBJ1-2 and V is TRBV11-2; 7 nucleotides align to TRBD1. This CDR3 is built from 14 residues. Germline V CDR1 and CDR2: SGHAT, FQNNGV. Trimming cost V 5 bases and J 6 bases; bases outside gene matches: 9. CDR3 residues: CASSPSTGVDGYTF. DNA of the CDR3: TGTGCCAGCAGCCCGAGTACAGGGGTAGATGGCTACACCTTC.

The V gene is TRBV7-8, the J gene TRBJ2-3, with TRBD2 matching over 10 bases. The CDR3 spans 14 residues. Trimming removed 0 bases from V and 6 bases from J; junction bases left unmatched: 0. CDR1 SGHVS and CDR2 FQNEAQ come from the germline V gene. In DNA, the CDR3 is TGTGCCAGCAGCTTAGCTAGCGGGGGGGATACGCAGTATTTT. Translation gives CASSLASGGDTQYF.

A few counts support this clone. This chain joins TRBV4-1 and TRBJ1-2, with D maybe TRBD1 (6 bases). Trimming took 4 bases from V and 6 from J, leaving 24 bases between them. The CDR3 has 17 residues. Germline loops: CDR1 MGHRA, CDR2 YSYEKL. The CDR3 sequence: CASSPVLVRGAGDGYTF. CDR3 in DNA: TGCGCCAGCAGCCCAGTGCTGGTCCGGGGGGCGGGGGATGGCTACACCTTC.

The chain links TRBV9 to TRBJ2-1; possible D gene TRBD1, 5 bases. The ends were cut back, 4 bases at V and 1 base at J, with 12 bases in the middle. From germline, CDR1 is SGDLS and CDR2 YYNGEE. The CDR3 has 15 amino acids. The CDR3 DNA reads as TGTGCCAGCAGCCATCGACAGACGTCCTACAATGAGCAGTTCTTC. Residues: CASSHRQTSYNEQFF.

The rearrangement links TRBV7-9 to TRBJ1-6; 8 bases map to TRBD1. The germline V gene encodes CDR1 SEHNR and CDR2 FQNEAQ (reference sequence). CDR3 length: 15 amino acids. Losses at the gene ends were 7 bases for V and 10 bases for J; bases not matched to a gene: 12. The CDR3 DNA is TGTGCCAGCACCCCGAGGCAGGGGGCGAACTCACCCCTCCACTTT. This codes for CASTPRQGANSPLHF.

The chain recombines TRBV3-1 (or the pseudogene TRBV3-2) with TRBJ2-2; TRBD2 matches at 14 bases. CDR1 LGHDT and CDR2 YNNKEL come from the germline V gene (reference sequence). The CDR3 spans 20 residues. V shed 3 bases, J shed 2 bases, and the junction held 11 bases outside the gene matches. The CDR3 DNA sequence: TGTGCCAGCAGCCAGAGGAGTAGGGGACTAGCGGGGGCTAACACCGGGGAGCTGTTTTTT. It encodes CASSQRSRGLAGANTGELFF.

The rearrangement uses TRBV30 and TRBJ1-5; TRBD1 aligns across 10 bases. Losses at the gene ends were 5 bases for V and 6 bases for J; bases not matched to a gene: 4. The germline V gene has CDR1 GTSNPN and CDR2 SVGIG (reference sequence). This CDR3 has 13 residues. DNA of the CDR3: TGTGCCTGGGCGGGACAGGGGACTCAGCCCCAGCATTTT. It codes for CAWAGQGTQPQHF.

This clone was seen a handful of times. The chain uses TRBV5-4 and TRBJ1-2; 8 bases are shared with TRBD1. The V gene's germline CDR1 is SGHNT and CDR2 YYREEE (reference sequence). The CDR3 is 14 amino acids. Trimming removed 4 bases from V and 2 bases from J; junction bases left unmatched: 4. In DNA, the CDR3 is TGTGCCAGCAGCCCGAGGACAGGGAACTATGGCTACACCTTC. It encodes CASSPRTGNYGYTF.

The V gene is TRBV6-2 or TRBV6-3, the J gene TRBJ2-5, with 7 bases lining up with TRBD2. The V gene end was trimmed by 4 bases and the J gene end by 2 bases; junction bases not matched to a gene: 7. CDR1 and CDR2 from the germline V gene are MNHEY and SVGEGT. The CDR3 length is 15 residues. The CDR3 loop is CASSSSWGGQETQYF. CDR3 coding DNA: TGTGCCAGCAGTTCTTCTTGGGGGGGGCAAGAGACCCAGTACTTC.

This chain links TRBV7-8 with TRBJ1-6; no clear D. CDR3 length: 17 residues. V shed 4 bases and J shed 8 bases, with 21 bases lying between them. In germline, CDR1 is SGHVS, CDR2 FQNEAQ. CDR3 amino acids: CASSYPRWAGKDSPLHF. The CDR3 DNA follows: TGTGCCAGCAGCTACCCCAGGTGGGCCGGGAAAGATTCACCCCTCCACTTT.

The rearrangement links TRBV2 to TRBJ2-2; perhaps TRBD2 as D (5 bases). CDR3 size: 12 residues. Trimming removed 6 bases from V and 7 bases from J, with 9 bases in between. Germline V gives CDR1 SNHLY, CDR2 FYNNEI. CDR3 DNA sequence: TGTGCCAGCAGCCCCACTAGCGGGGAGCTGTTTTTT. Translation: CASSPTSGELFF.

The rearrangement joins TRBV7-2 to TRBJ2-2; D perhaps matches TRBD2 (6 bases). Germline V gives CDR1 SGHTA, CDR2 FQGNSA. This CDR3 region has 15 residues. Trimming removed 5 bases from V and 9 bases from J, with 19 bases in between. Here the CDR3 DNA reads TGTGCCAGCAGCCCGGGCGGCCTGGGCGGGAGGGAGCTGTTTTTT. Translation gives CASSPGGLGGRELFF.

This clone appeared once. V and J are TRBV23-1 and TRBJ2-7; D is ambiguous. TRBV23-1 is filed as an ORF, its function uncertain. The CDR3 consists of 17 residues. Trimming removed 0 bases at V and 1 base at J, with 16 bases between. Here the CDR3 reads CASSQSRSLVVSYEQYF. The CDR3 bases are TGCGCCAGCAGTCAATCGAGATCATTGGTGGTTTCCTACGAGCAGTACTTC.

The chain couples TRBV30 to TRBJ1-6, with 8 bases identical to TRBD1. CDR1 GTSNPN and CDR2 SVGIG come from the germline V gene (reference sequence). This CDR3 is built from 14 residues. V was clipped by 3 bases and J by 7 bases; unmatched bases: 5. CDR3 nucleotides: TGTGCCTGGAGCCTCCGGGACAGGAATTCACCCCTCCACTTT. This sequence encodes CAWSLRDRNSPLHF.

The gene calls are TRBV5-6 and TRBJ2-7; TRBD1 aligns across 7 bases. This CDR3 contains 14 residues. The V and J ends lost 7 bases and 3 bases, in that order; junction bases with no gene match: 10. Germline V lookup: CDR1 SGHDT, CDR2 YYEEEE. In DNA, the CDR3 is TGTGCCAGCGCCTCGGGACAGACCTGCTACGAGCAGTACTTC. Its protein product is CASASGQTCYEQYF.